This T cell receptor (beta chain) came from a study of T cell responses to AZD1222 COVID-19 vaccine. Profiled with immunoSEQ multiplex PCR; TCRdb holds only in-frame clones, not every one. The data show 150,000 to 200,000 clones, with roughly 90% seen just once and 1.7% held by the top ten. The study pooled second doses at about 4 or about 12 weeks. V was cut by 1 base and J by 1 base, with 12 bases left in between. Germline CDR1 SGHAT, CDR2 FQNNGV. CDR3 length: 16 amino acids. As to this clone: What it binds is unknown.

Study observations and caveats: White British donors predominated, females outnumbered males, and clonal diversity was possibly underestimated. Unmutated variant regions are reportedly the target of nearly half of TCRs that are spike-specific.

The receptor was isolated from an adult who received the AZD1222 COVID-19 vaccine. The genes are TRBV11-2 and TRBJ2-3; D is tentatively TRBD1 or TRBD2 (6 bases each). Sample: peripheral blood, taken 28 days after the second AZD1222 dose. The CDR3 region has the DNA TGTGCCAGCAGCTTAGTTTTAAGGGGGGGCACAGATACGCAGTATTTT. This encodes CASSLVLRGGTDTQYF. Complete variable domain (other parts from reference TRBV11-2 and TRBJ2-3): EAGVAQSPRYKIIEKRQSVAFWCNPISGHATLYWYQQILGQGPKLLIQFQNNGVVDDSQLPKDRFSAERLKGVDSTLKIQPAKLEDSAVYLCASSLVLRGGTDTQYFGPGTRLTVL.